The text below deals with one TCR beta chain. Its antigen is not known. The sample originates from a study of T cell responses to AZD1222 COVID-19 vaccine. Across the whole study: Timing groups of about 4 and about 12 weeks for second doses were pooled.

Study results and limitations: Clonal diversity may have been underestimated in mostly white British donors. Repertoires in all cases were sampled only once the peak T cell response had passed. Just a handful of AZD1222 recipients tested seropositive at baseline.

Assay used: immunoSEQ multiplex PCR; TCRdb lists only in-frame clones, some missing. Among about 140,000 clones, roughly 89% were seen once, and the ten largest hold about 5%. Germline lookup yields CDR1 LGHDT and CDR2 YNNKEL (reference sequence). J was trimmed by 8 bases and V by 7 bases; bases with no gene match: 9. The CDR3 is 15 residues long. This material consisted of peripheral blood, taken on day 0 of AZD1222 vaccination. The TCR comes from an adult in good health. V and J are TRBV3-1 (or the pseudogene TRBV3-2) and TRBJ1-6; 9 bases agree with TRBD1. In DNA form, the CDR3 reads TGTGCCAGCACACTTACAGGGGGCCCGGATTCACCCCTCCACTTT. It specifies CASTLTGGPDSPLHF.